The 20 T cell receptor beta chains in this list originate from one sample, sequenced in a study of Graves' ophthalmopathy and Graves' hyperthyroidism (dated by TCRdb to the late 2010s). TCRdb shows the sequencer as Illumina HiSeq 2000. For repertoire sequencing, TCR beta CDR3 regions were amplified from RNA transcripts. A first-round RT-PCR used HTBI primers with the Qiagen OneStep RT-PCR kit, followed by a second-round multiplex PCR, size selection and purification. TCRdb cleaned the public reads at Q25 with fastp, built clones with MiXCR and kept in-frame beta chains. Duplicate CDR3 protein sequences are folded into a single record with the most common DNA and genes. Recorded for this sample are under 400,000 distinct CDR3 sequences; about 17% of them occurred a single time. In total, the top ten clones hold roughly an eighth of the sample. Sequences were obtained from peripheral blood. The receptors shown here come from an adult man with Graves' ophthalmopathy.

There are many counts of this clonotype. CDR3 coding DNA: TGTGCCAGCAGCCTCCTAGTCTCGGGGGGAGTTACTGAAGCTTTCTTT. It translates to CASSLLVSGGVTEAFF. The chain joins TRBV11-2 to TRBJ1-1; D perhaps matches TRBD1 (5 bases). Trimming cost V 5 bases and J 5 bases, with 21 bases left between them. CDR1 and CDR2 from the germline V gene are SGHAT and FQNNGV. This CDR3 has 16 residues.

This clonotype occurred many times. This chain links TRBV6-2 or TRBV6-3 with TRBJ2-7, with D possibly called TRBD1 or TRBD2 (6 bases each). Per the germline V gene, CDR1 is MNHEY and CDR2 is SVGEGT. Trimming shortened V by 7 bases and J by 2 bases, and 18 bases separated the two germline ends. This CDR3 spans 15 amino acids. For the CDR3, the DNA is TGTGCCAGCACCTCGGGTATCGGGGGCCCCTACGAGCAGTACTTC. It codes for CASTSGIGGPYEQYF.

This clonotype has more than one count but fewer than ten. The chain is built from TRBV6-4 and TRBJ2-3, with 7 bases matching TRBD2. CDR1 and CDR2 (germline): MRHNA, SNTAGT. V lost 4 bases, J lost 0 bases, and 1 base stayed unmatched. The CDR3 is 14 amino acids. The CDR3 nucleotides read TGTGCCAGCAGTGTTAGCGGGAGCACAGATACGCAGTATTTT. It specifies CASSVSGSTDTQYF.

The table lists this clonotype with many counts. The chain has TRBV28 and TRBJ1-2; 7 bases match TRBD1. From germline, CDR1 is MDHEN and CDR2 SYDVKM. CDR3 size: 14 residues. V gave up 2 bases and J gave up 5 bases; unmatched junction bases: 5. CDR3 nucleotide sequence: TGTGCCAGCAGTTTAATTCGGGACAGTTATGGCTACACCTTC. Its translation: CASSLIRDSYGYTF.

This clonotype appeared many times. The chain recombines TRBV28 with TRBJ1-6; D remains unclear. In germline, CDR1 is MDHEN, CDR2 SYDVKM. The CDR3 is made up of 14 amino acids. With 5 bases removed from V and 7 bases from J, the gap between germline ends came to 12 bases. The CDR3 DNA follows: TGTGCCAGCAGTCCCCACCGGACCAATTCACCCCTCCACTTT. It translates to CASSPHRTNSPLHF.

The table lists this clonotype with many counts. This chain joins TRBV11-2 and TRBJ2-2; the D call may be TRBD1 or TRBD2 (5 bases each). V lost 2 bases, J lost 3 bases, and 19 bases lay in between. The germline CDR1 and CDR2 sequences are SGHAT and FQNNGV. The CDR3 is 18 residues long. The CDR3 DNA sequence: TGTGCCAGCAGCTTAAGGTTTAGAGCCGGGGCCTACACCGGGGAGCTGTTTTTT. This gives the protein CASSLRFRAGAYTGELFF.

Ten or more counts support this clonotype. The chain uses TRBV12-3 or TRBV12-4 and TRBJ1-6; TRBD1 matches at 9 bases. V was pared by 4 bases and J by 0 bases, with 4 bases of the junction left unmatched. The CDR3 runs to 17 residues. For the CDR3, the DNA is TGTGCCAGCAGTTCAGGACAGGGGAGCTCCTATAATTCACCCCTCCACTTT. Protein sequence: CASSSGQGSSYNSPLHF.

This clonotype was detected many times. The rearrangement links TRBV4-2 to TRBJ2-2; D ambiguous. V gave up 0 bases and J gave up 1 base, with 6 bases separating them. The CDR3 spans 15 residues. The V gene's germline CDR1 is LGHNA and CDR2 YNFKEQ. CDR3 nucleotides: TGTGCCAGCAGCCAAGATAGTGGGAACACCGGGGAGCTGTTTTTT. This translates into CASSQDSGNTGELFF.

This clonotype came up many times. The chain couples TRBV12-3 or TRBV12-4 to TRBJ2-7; tentative D call: TRBD1 (5 bases). This CDR3 has 14 amino acids. Trimming left V 4 bases short and J 3 bases short, with 13 bases between. CDR3 nucleotides: TGTGCCAGCAGTTCGGACACCTCCCGCTACGAGCAGTACTTC. Translating gives CASSSDTSRYEQYF.

This clonotype has a count of ten or more. This chain links TRBV5-1 with TRBJ2-7; maybe TRBD2 (5 bases). Germline loops: CDR1 SGHRS, CDR2 YFSETQ. The CDR3 is 14 amino acids. Deletions cut 5 bases from V and 7 bases from J, with 19 bases between. The CDR3 region has the DNA TGCGCCAGCAGTTCCGGGTCCTTAACGGGGGAGCAGTACTTC. Translating it yields CASSSGSLTGEQYF.

With respect to this clonotype: A read error may account for a junction end that differs from germline. V usage is TRBV12-3 or TRBV12-4 and J usage is TRBJ1-2; D uncertain. The CDR3 spans 12 residues. This chain's CDR3 is CASSRTTKDVFF. In DNA form, the CDR3 reads TGTGCCAGCAGCCGGACGACGAAAGACGTTTTCTTC.

This clonotype was observed many times. This rearrangement joins TRBV12-5 to TRBJ2-5; 10 bases fit TRBD1. The J segment lost 2 bases and the V segment lost 6 bases, leaving 9 bases of the junction unmatched. Germline V lookup: CDR1 LGHNT, CDR2 FRNRAP. The CDR3 runs 16 residues. The CDR3 nucleotides read TGTGCTAGTGGCTGGGGACAGGGGATAGGTCAAGAGACCCAGTACTTC. This gives the protein CASGWGQGIGQETQYF.

This clonotype was observed many times. The chain employs TRBV24-1 and TRBJ2-3, with 11 bases identical to TRBD2. The germline V gene encodes CDR1 KGHDR and CDR2 SFDVKD. Trimming cost V 9 bases and J 2 bases; bases outside gene matches: 12. This CDR3 region has 17 residues. CDR3 coding DNA: TGTGCCACCGGAGGGACTAGCGGTGGACCCGACACAGATACGCAGTATTTT. Its protein product is CATGGTSGGPDTDTQYF.

This clonotype has more than one count but fewer than ten. A read error may explain this, as a much larger clone is one base away. The chain couples TRBV14 to TRBJ1-1; the D is unclear. The CDR3 loop spans 17 amino acids. In germline, CDR1 is SGHDN, CDR2 FVKESK. CDR3 loop: CPSSQFFGITLNTEAFF. CDR3 nucleotides: TGTCCCAGCAGCCAATTCTTCGGAATAACCCTGAACACTGAAGCTTTCTTT.

This clonotype was counted between two and nine times. The chain has TRBV5-1 and TRBJ1-2, with TRBD1 identical over 7 bases. The CDR3 sequence is 15 residues long. V lost 4 bases and J lost 4; bases outside the gene matches: 10. Germline loops: CDR1 SGHRS, CDR2 YFSETQ. The chain's CDR3 is CASSATTGAVYGYTF. CDR3 coding DNA: TGCGCCAGCAGCGCCACCACAGGGGCAGTCTATGGCTACACCTTC.

This clonotype was seen at least ten times. The chain is built from TRBV19 and TRBJ1-1; maybe TRBD1 (5 bases). The V gene's germline CDR1 is LNHDA and CDR2 SQIVND (reference sequence). V dropped 10 bases and J dropped 0 bases, with 24 bases sitting between them. This CDR3 has 17 residues. The CDR3 DNA follows: TGTGCCACCCATTTCAATTTCGGGGGGACCTTGAACACTGAAGCTTTCTTT. This sequence encodes CATHFNFGGTLNTEAFF.

This clonotype is categorized as medium-sized. This rearrangement joins TRBV25-1 to TRBJ2-2; 7 bases fit TRBD1. Germline-derived CDR1 and CDR2 are MGHDK and SYGVNS. V lost 9 bases to trimming and J lost 8 bases; unmatched junction nucleotides: 6. The CDR3 is 12 amino acids. CDR3 loop: CASEQGIGELFF. The CDR3, as DNA: TGTGCCAGTGAACAGGGGATTGGGGAGCTGTTTTTT.

This clonotype was recorded many times. The rearrangement joins TRBV29-1 to TRBJ1-2, with a weak D call TRBD1 (5 bases). The CDR3 runs to 14 residues. From germline, CDR1 is SQVTM and CDR2 ANQGSEA. Trimming cost V 7 bases and J 4 bases, with 19 bases left between them. Here the CDR3 reads CSGLSGGRGYGYTF. CDR3 nucleotide sequence: TGCAGCGGCCTTTCGGGGGGACGAGGCTATGGCTACACCTTC.

This clonotype was seen many times. The genes are TRBV28 and TRBJ1-1; D uncertain. The CDR3 has 15 amino acids. V was clipped by 2 bases and J by 3 bases, with 13 bases between them. Germline CDR1 and CDR2: MDHEN and SYDVKM. CDR3 in amino acids: CASSLRTPADTEAFF. CDR3 DNA: TGTGCCAGCAGTTTACGTACTCCAGCCGACACTGAAGCTTTCTTT.

There are many counts of this clonotype. DNA for the CDR3: TGTGCCAGCATGATTGACAATAGCAATCAGCCCCAGCATTTT. Translating it yields CASMIDNSNQPQHF. This chain uses TRBV6-1 with TRBJ1-5; no definite D call. With 7 bases removed from V and 0 bases from J, the gap between germline ends came to 10 bases. Per germline, CDR1 MNHNS and CDR2 SASEGT. The CDR3 length is 14 residues.